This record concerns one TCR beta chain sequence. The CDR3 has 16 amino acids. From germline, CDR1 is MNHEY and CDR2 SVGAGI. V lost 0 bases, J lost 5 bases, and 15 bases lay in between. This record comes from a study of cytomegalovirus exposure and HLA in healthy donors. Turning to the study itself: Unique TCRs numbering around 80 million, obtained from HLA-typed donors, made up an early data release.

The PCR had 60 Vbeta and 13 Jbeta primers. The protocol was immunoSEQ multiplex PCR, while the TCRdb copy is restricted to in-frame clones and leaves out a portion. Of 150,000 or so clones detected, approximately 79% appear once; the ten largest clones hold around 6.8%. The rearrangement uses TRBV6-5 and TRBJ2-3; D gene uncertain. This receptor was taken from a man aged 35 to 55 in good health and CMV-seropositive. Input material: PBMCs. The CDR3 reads CASSYSTRSRRDTQYF. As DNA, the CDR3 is TGTGCCAGCAGTTACTCGACAAGGTCCCGCAGAGATACGCAGTATTTT.